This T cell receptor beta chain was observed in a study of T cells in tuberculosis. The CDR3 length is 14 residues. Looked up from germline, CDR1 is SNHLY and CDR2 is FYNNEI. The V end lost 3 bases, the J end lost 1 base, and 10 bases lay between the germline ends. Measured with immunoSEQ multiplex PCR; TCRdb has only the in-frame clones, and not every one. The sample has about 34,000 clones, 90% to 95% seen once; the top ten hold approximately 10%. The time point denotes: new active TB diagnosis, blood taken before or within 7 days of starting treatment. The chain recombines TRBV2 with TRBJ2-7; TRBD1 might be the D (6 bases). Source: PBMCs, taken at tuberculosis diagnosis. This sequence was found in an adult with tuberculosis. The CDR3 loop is CASSDWGQSYEQYF. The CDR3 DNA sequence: TGTGCCAGCAGTGACTGGGGGCAGTCCTACGAGCAGTACTTC.